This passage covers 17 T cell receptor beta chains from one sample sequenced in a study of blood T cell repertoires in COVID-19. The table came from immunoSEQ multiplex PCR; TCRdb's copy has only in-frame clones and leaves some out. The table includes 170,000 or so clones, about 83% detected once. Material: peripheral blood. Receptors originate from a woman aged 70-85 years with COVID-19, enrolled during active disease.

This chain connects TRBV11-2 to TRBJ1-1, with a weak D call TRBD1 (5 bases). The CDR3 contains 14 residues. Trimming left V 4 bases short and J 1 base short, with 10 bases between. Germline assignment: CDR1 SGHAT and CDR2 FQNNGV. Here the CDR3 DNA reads TGTGCCAGCAGCTCACAGGCGGCGAACACTGAAGCTTTCTTT. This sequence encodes CASSSQAANTEAFF.

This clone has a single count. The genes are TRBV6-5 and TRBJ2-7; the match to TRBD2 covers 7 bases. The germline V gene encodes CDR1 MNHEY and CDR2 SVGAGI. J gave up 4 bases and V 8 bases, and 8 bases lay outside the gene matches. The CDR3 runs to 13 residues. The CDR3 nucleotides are TGTGCCAGCTGGGGGGGTTTAGCTTACGAGCAGTACTTC. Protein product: CASWGGLAYEQYF.

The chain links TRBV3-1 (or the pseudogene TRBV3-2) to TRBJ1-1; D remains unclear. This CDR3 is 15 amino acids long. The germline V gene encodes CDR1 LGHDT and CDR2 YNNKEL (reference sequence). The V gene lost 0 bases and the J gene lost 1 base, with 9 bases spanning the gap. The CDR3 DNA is TGTGCCAGCAGCCAAGATGCCACAGAGAACACTGAAGCTTTCTTT. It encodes CASSQDATENTEAFF.

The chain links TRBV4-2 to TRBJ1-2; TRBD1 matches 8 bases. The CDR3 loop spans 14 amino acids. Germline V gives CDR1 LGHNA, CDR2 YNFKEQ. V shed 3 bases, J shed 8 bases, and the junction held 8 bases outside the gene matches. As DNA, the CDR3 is TGTGCCAGCAGCCACCCGGACAGGGAGGGAGGCTACACCTTC. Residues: CASSHPDREGGYTF.

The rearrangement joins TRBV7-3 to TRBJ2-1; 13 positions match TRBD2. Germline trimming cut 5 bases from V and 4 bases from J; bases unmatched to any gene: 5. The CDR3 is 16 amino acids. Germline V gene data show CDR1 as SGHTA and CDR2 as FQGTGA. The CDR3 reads CASSLGTSGIYNEQFF. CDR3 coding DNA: TGTGCCAGCAGCCTAGGGACTAGCGGGATATACAATGAGCAGTTCTTC. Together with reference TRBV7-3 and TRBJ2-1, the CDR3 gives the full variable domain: GAGVSQTPSNKVTEKGKYVELRCDPISGHTALYWYRQSLGQGPEFLIYFQGTGAADDSGLPNDRFFAVRPEGSVSTLKIQRTERGDSAVYLCASSLGTSGIYNEQFFGPGTRLTVL.

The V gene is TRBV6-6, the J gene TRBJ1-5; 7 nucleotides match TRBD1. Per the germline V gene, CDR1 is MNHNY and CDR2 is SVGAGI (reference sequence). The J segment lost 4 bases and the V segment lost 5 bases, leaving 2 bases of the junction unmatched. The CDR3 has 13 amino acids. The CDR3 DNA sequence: TGTGCCAGCAGTGGACAGGAGAATCAGCCCCAGCATTTT. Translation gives CASSGQENQPQHF.

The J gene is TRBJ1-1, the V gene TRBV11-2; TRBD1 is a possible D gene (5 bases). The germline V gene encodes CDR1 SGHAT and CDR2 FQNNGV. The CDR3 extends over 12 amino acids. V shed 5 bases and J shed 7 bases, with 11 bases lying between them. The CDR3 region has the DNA TGTGCCAGCAGCCCGGACATGGGTGAAGCTTTCTTT. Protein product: CASSPDMGEAFF.

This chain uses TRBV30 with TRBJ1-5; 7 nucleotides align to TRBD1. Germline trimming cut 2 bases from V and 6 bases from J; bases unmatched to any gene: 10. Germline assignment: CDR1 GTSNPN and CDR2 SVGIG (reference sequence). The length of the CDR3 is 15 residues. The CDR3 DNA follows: TGTGCCTGGAGTATCCGGGGTAGGGGGCCTCAGCCCCAGCATTTT. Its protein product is CAWSIRGRGPQPQHF. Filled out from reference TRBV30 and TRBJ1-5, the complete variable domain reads SQTIHQWPATLVQPVGSPLSLECTVEGTSNPNLYWYRQAAGRGLQLLFYSVGIGQISSEVPQNLSASRPQDRQFILSSKKLLLSDSGFYLCAWSIRGRGPQPQHFGDGTRLSIL.

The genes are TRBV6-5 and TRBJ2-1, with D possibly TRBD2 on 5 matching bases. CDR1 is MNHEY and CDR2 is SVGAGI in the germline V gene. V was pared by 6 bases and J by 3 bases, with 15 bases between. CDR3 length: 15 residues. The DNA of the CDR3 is TGTGCCAGCAGCTCAACCTTGGGGAGCTACAATGAGCAGTTCTTC. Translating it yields CASSSTLGSYNEQFF.

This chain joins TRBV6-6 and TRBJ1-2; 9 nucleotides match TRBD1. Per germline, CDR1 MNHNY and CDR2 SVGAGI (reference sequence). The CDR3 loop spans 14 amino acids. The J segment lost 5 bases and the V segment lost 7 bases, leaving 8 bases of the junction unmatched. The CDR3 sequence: CASMPTGGGYGYTF. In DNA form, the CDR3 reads TGTGCCAGCATGCCGACAGGGGGTGGGTATGGCTACACCTTC.

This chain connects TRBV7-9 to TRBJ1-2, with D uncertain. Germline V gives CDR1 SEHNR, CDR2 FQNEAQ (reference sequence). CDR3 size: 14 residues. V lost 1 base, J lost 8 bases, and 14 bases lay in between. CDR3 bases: TGTGCCAGCAGCTTAGATACCAGGCTTCGAGGCTACACCTTC. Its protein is CASSLDTRLRGYTF.

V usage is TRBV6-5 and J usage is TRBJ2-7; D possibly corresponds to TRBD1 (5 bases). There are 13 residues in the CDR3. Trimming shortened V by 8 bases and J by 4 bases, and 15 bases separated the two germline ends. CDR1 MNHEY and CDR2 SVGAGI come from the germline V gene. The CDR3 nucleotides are TGTGCCAGCGCGCGACAGCGAATATACGAGCAGTACTTC. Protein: CASARQRIYEQYF.

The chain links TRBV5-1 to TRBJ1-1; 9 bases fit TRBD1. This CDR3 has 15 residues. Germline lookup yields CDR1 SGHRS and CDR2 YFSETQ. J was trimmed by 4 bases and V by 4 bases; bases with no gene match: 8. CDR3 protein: CASSGGQGAGTEAFF. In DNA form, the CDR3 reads TGCGCCAGCAGCGGGGGACAGGGAGCGGGCACTGAAGCTTTCTTT.

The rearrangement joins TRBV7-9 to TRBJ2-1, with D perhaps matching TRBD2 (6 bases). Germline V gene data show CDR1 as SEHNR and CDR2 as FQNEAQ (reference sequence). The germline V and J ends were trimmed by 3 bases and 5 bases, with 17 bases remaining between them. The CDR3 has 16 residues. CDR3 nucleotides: TGTGCCAGCAGCTTCGTACGCGGGATATTGGACAATGAGCAGTTCTTC. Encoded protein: CASSFVRGILDNEQFF. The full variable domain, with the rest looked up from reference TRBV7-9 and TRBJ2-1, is DTGVSQNPRHKITKRGQNVTFRCDPISEHNRLYWYRQTLGQGPEFLTYFQNEAQLEKSRLLSDRFSAERPKGSFSTLEIQRTEQGDSAMYLCASSFVRGILDNEQFFGPGTRLTVL.

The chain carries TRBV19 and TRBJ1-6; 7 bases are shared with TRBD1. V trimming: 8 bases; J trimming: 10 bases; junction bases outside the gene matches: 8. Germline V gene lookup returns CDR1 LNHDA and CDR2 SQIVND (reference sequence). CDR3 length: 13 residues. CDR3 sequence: CASQGGEGSPLHF. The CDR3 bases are TGTGCCAGTCAAGGGGGCGAAGGCTCACCCCTCCACTTT.

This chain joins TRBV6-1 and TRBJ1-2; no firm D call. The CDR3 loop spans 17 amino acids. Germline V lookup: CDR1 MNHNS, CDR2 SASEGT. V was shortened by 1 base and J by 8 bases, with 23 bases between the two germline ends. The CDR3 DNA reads TGTGCCAGCAGTGAAGAATTCGTTTATGGCAGGTTTGACGGCTACACCTTC. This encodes CASSEEFVYGRFDGYTF.

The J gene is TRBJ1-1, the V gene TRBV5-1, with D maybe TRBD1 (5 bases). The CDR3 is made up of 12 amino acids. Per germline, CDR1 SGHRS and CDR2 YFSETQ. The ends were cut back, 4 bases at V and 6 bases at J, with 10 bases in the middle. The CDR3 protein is CASSQLGAEAFF. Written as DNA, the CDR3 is TGCGCCAGCAGCCAGCTAGGGGCTGAAGCTTTCTTT.